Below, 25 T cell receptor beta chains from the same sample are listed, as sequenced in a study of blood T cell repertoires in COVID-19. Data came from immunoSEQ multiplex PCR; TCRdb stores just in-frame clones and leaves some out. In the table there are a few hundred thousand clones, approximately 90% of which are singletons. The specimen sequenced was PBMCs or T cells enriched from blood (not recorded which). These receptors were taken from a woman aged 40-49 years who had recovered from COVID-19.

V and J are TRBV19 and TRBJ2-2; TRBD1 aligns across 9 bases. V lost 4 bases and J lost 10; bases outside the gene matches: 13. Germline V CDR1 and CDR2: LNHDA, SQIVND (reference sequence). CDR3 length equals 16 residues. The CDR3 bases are TGTGCCAGTAGTAGGGAGCCCGGACAGGGGCTATTGGAGCTGTTTTTT. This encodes CASSREPGQGLLELFF. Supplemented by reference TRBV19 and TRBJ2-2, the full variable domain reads DGGITQSPKYLFRKEGQNVTLSCEQNLNHDAMYWYRQDPGQGLRLIYYSQIVNDFQKGDIAEGYSVSREKKESFPLTVTSAQKNPTAFYLCASSREPGQGLLELFFGEGSRLTVL.

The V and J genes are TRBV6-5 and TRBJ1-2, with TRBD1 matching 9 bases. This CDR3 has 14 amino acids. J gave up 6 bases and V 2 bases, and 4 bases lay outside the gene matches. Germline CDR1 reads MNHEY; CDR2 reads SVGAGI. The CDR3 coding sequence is TGTGCCAGCAGTTACCAGGGACAGGGAGATGGCTACACCTTC. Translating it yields CASSYQGQGDGYTF.

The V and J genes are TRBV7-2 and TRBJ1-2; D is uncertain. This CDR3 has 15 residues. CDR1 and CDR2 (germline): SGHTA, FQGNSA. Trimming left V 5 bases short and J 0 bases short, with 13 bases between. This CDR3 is CASSAYSTANYGYTF. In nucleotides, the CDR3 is TGTGCCAGCAGCGCCTACAGTACCGCTAACTATGGCTACACCTTC.

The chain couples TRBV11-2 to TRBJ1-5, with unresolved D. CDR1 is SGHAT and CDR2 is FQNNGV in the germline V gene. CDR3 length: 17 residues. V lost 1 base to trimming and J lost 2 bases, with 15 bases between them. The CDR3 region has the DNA TGTGCCAGCAGCTTAGGAATGCGGGGTGTAGGCAATCAGCCCCAGCATTTT. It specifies CASSLGMRGVGNQPQHF. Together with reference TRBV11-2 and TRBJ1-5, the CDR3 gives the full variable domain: EAGVAQSPRYKIIEKRQSVAFWCNPISGHATLYWYQQILGQGPKLLIQFQNNGVVDDSQLPKDRFSAERLKGVDSTLKIQPAKLEDSAVYLCASSLGMRGVGNQPQHFGDGTRLSIL.

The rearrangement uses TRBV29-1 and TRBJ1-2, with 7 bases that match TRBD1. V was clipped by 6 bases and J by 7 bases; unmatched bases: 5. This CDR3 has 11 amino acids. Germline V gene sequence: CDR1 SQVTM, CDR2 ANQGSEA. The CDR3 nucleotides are TGCAGCGTACAGGGGCGCGGTGGCTACACCTTC. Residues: CSVQGRGGYTF.

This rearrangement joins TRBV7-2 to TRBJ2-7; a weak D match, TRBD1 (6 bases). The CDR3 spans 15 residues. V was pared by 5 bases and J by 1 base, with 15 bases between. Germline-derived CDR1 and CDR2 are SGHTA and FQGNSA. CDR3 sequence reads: CASSPDSYSSYEQYF. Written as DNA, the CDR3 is TGTGCCAGCAGCCCGGACAGCTACTCTTCCTACGAGCAGTACTTC.

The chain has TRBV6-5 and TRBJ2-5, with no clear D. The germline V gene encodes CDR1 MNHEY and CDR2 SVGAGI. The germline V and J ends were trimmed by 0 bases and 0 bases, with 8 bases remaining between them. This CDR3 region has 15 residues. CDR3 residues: CASSYSARNQETQYF. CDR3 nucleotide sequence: TGTGCCAGCAGTTACTCGGCTAGGAACCAAGAGACCCAGTACTTC.

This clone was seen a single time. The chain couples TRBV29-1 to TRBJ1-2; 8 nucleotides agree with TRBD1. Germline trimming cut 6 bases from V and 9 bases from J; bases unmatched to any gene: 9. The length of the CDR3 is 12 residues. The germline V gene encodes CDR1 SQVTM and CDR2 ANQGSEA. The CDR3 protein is CSVGQDRVSYTF. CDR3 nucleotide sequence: TGCAGCGTGGGGCAGGACAGGGTTAGCTACACCTTC.

The CDR3 DNA is TGTGCCTCCGGACAGGGGCAGGATGGAAACACCATATATTTT. The encoded protein is CASGQGQDGNTIYF. The chain joins TRBV19 to TRBJ1-3, with 9 nucleotides matching TRBD1. This CDR3 has 14 amino acids. Germline assignment: CDR1 LNHDA and CDR2 SQIVND (reference sequence). V lost 11 bases to trimming and J lost 3 bases; unmatched junction nucleotides: 8. Combining the CDR3 with reference TRBV19 and TRBJ1-3 gives the whole variable domain DGGITQSPKYLFRKEGQNVTLSCEQNLNHDAMYWYRQDPGQGLRLIYYSQIVNDFQKGDIAEGYSVSREKKESFPLTVTSAQKNPTAFYLCASGQGQDGNTIYFGEGSWLTVV.

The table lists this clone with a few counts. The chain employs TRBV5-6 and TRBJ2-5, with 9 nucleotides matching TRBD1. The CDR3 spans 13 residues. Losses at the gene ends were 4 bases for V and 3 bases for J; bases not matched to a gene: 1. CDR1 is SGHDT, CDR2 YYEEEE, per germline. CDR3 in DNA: TGTGCCAGCAGCGGGGACAGGGAAGAGACCCAGTACTTC. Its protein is CASSGDREETQYF.

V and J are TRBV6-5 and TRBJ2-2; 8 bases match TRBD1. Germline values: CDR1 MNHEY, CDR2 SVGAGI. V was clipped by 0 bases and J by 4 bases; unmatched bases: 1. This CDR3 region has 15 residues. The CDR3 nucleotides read TGTGCCAGCAGTTACTCGGACAGGGCCACCGGGGAGCTGTTTTTT. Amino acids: CASSYSDRATGELFF.

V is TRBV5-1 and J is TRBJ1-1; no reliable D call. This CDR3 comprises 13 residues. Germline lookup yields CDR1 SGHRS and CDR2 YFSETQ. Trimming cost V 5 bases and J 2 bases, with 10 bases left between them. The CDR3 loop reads CASRRGRNTEAFF. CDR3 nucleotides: TGCGCCAGCAGACGAGGGAGAAACACTGAAGCTTTCTTT.

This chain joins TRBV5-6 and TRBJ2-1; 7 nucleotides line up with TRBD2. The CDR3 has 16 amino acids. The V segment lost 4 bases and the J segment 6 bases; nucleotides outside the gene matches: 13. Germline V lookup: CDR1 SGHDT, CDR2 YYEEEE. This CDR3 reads CASSRVRDYGRNEQFF. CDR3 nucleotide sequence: TGTGCCAGCAGCAGAGTCCGGGACTACGGTCGCAATGAGCAGTTCTTC.

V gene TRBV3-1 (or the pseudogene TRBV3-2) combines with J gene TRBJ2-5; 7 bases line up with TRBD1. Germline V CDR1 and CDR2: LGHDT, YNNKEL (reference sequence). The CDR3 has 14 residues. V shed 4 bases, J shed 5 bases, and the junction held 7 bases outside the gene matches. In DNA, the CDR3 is TGTGCCAGCAGCCCAGAGACAGGGCTCGAGACCCAGTACTTC. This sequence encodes CASSPETGLETQYF.

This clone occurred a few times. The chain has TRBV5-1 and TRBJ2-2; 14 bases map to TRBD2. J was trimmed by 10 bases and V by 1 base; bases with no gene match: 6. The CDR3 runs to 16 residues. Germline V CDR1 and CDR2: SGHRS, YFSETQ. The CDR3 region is CASSLRLAGGSEELFF. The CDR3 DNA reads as TGCGCCAGCAGCTTGAGACTAGCGGGAGGGTCTGAGGAGCTGTTTTTT.

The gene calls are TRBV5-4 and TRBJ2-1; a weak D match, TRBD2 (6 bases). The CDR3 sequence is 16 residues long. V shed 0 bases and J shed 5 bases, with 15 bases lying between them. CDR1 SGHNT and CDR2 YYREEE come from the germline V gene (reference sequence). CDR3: CASSLGTTRPNNEQFF. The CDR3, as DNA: TGTGCCAGCAGCTTGGGGACTACACGGCCGAACAATGAGCAGTTCTTC.

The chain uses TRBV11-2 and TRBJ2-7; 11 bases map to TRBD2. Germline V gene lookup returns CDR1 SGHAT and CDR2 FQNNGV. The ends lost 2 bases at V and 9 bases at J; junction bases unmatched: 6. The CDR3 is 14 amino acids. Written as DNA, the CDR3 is TGTGCCAGCAGCTTAATAGCGGGGGGGATTGTGCAGTACTTC. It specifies CASSLIAGGIVQYF.

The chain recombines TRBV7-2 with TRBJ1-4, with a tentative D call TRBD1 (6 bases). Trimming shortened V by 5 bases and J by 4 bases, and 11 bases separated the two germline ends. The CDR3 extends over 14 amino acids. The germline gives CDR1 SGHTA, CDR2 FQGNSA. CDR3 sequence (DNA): TGTGCCAGCAGCATCCGGGACAATAATGAAAAACTGTTTTTT. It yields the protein CASSIRDNNEKLFF.

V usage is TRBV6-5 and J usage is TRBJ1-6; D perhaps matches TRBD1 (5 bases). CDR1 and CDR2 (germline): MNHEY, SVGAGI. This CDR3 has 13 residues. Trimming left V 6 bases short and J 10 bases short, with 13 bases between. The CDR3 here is CASREPGSSPLHF. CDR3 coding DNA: TGTGCCAGCAGAGAGCCAGGGTCCTCACCCCTCCACTTT.

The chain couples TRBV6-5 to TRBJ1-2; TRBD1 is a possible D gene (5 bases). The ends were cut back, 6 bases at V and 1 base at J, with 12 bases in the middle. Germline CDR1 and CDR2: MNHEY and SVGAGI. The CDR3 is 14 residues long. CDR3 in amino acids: CASSPGLLNYGYTF. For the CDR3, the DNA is TGTGCCAGCAGCCCGGGACTACTTAACTATGGCTACACCTTC.

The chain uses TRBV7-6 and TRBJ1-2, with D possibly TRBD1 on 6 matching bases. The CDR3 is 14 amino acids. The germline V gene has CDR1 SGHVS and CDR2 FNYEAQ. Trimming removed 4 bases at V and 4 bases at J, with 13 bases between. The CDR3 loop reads CASSSPGQSYGYTF. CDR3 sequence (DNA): TGTGCCAGCAGCTCCCCGGGACAATCCTATGGCTACACCTTC.

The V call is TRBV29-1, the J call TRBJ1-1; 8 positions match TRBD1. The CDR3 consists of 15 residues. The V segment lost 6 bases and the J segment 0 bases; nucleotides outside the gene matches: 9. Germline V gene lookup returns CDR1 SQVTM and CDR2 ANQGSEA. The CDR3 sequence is CSVAGGWGMNTEAFF. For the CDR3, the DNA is TGCAGCGTAGCAGGGGGCTGGGGGATGAACACTGAAGCTTTCTTT.

CDR3 nucleotides: TGTGCCAGCAGCTTAAGGGGGACAGGGGGCATCTACACCTTC. Amino acid sequence: CASSLRGTGGIYTF. The chain has TRBV11-3 and TRBJ1-2; 12 nucleotides match TRBD1. The CDR3 loop spans 14 amino acids. V lost 2 bases, J lost 10 bases, and 5 bases stayed unmatched. Germline loops: CDR1 SGHNT, CDR2 YENEEA. Variable domain in full (rest from reference TRBV11-3 and TRBJ1-2): EAGVVQSPRYKIIEKKQPVAFWCNPISGHNTLYWYLQNLGQGPELLIRYENEEAVDDSQLPKDRFSAERLKGVDSTLKIQPAELGDSAVYLCASSLRGTGGIYTFGSGTRLTVV.

This chain's CDR3 is CASSPSSGTDYEQYF. The CDR3 coding sequence is TGTGCCAGCTCACCATCTAGCGGGACCGATTACGAGCAGTACTTC. The V call is TRBV18, the J call TRBJ2-7, with 9 positions matching TRBD2. CDR1 is KGHSH and CDR2 is LQKENI in the germline V gene. Losses at the gene ends were 2 bases for V and 4 bases for J; bases not matched to a gene: 6. There are 15 residues in the CDR3.

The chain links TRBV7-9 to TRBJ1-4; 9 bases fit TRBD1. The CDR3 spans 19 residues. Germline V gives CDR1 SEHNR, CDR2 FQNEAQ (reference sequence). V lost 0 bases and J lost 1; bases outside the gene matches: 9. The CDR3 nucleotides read TGTGCCAGCAGCTTAGCGTGGACAGGGGAAGGTCTAACTAATGAAAAACTGTTTTTT. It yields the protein CASSLAWTGEGLTNEKLFF. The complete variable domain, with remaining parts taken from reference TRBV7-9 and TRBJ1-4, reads DTGVSQNPRHKITKRGQNVTFRCDPISEHNRLYWYRQTLGQGPEFLTYFQNEAQLEKSRLLSDRFSAERPKGSFSTLEIQRTEQGDSAMYLCASSLAWTGEGLTNEKLFFGSGTQLSVL.